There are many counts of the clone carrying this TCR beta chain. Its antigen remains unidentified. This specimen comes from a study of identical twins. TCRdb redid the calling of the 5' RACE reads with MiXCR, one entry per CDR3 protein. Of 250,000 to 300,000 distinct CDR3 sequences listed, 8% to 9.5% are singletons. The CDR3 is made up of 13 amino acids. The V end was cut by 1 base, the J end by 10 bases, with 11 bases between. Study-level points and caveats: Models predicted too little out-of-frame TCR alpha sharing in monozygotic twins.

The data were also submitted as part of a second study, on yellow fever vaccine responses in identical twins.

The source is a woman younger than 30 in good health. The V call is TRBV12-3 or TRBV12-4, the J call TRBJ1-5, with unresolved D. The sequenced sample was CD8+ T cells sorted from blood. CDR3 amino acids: CASSLEYGDPQHF. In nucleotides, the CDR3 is TGTGCCAGCAGTTTAGAGTATGGGGATCCCCAGCATTTT.